This T cell receptor (beta chain) was identified in a study of cytomegalovirus exposure and HLA in healthy donors. Overall study findings and caveats: When a later analysis compared HLA-associated TCR beta chains with equally common others, the HLA-associated chains turned out to be more clonally expanded and to have lower generation probabilities. The likely explanation for a cluster of highly shared sequence variants was sequencing artifact. Immune exposure was documented only through CMV serostatus. Several V segments, TRBV6-2 and TRBV6-3 among them, could not be told apart and were dropped.

The CDR3 is 15 residues long. CDR1 and CDR2 from the germline V gene are SGHDT and YYEEEE. Trimming at V came to 3 bases and at J to 3 bases, leaving 5 bases not matched to a gene. This clone was counted a few times. The antigen remains undetermined. The primer mix had 60 Vbeta and 13 Jbeta primers. Clones were sequenced by immunoSEQ multiplex PCR, and TCRdb holds only the in-frame ones, with some missing. This table has under 200,000 clones, about 77% appearing once. The TCR comes from a woman aged 25 to 39 in good health and CMV-seropositive. Material for sequencing was PBMCs. The chain is built from TRBV5-6 and TRBJ1-5, with 8 bases matching TRBD1. The CDR3 loop is CASSYRDRNNQPQHF. The CDR3 DNA sequence: TGTGCCAGCAGCTACCGGGACAGGAACAATCAGCCCCAGCATTTT.